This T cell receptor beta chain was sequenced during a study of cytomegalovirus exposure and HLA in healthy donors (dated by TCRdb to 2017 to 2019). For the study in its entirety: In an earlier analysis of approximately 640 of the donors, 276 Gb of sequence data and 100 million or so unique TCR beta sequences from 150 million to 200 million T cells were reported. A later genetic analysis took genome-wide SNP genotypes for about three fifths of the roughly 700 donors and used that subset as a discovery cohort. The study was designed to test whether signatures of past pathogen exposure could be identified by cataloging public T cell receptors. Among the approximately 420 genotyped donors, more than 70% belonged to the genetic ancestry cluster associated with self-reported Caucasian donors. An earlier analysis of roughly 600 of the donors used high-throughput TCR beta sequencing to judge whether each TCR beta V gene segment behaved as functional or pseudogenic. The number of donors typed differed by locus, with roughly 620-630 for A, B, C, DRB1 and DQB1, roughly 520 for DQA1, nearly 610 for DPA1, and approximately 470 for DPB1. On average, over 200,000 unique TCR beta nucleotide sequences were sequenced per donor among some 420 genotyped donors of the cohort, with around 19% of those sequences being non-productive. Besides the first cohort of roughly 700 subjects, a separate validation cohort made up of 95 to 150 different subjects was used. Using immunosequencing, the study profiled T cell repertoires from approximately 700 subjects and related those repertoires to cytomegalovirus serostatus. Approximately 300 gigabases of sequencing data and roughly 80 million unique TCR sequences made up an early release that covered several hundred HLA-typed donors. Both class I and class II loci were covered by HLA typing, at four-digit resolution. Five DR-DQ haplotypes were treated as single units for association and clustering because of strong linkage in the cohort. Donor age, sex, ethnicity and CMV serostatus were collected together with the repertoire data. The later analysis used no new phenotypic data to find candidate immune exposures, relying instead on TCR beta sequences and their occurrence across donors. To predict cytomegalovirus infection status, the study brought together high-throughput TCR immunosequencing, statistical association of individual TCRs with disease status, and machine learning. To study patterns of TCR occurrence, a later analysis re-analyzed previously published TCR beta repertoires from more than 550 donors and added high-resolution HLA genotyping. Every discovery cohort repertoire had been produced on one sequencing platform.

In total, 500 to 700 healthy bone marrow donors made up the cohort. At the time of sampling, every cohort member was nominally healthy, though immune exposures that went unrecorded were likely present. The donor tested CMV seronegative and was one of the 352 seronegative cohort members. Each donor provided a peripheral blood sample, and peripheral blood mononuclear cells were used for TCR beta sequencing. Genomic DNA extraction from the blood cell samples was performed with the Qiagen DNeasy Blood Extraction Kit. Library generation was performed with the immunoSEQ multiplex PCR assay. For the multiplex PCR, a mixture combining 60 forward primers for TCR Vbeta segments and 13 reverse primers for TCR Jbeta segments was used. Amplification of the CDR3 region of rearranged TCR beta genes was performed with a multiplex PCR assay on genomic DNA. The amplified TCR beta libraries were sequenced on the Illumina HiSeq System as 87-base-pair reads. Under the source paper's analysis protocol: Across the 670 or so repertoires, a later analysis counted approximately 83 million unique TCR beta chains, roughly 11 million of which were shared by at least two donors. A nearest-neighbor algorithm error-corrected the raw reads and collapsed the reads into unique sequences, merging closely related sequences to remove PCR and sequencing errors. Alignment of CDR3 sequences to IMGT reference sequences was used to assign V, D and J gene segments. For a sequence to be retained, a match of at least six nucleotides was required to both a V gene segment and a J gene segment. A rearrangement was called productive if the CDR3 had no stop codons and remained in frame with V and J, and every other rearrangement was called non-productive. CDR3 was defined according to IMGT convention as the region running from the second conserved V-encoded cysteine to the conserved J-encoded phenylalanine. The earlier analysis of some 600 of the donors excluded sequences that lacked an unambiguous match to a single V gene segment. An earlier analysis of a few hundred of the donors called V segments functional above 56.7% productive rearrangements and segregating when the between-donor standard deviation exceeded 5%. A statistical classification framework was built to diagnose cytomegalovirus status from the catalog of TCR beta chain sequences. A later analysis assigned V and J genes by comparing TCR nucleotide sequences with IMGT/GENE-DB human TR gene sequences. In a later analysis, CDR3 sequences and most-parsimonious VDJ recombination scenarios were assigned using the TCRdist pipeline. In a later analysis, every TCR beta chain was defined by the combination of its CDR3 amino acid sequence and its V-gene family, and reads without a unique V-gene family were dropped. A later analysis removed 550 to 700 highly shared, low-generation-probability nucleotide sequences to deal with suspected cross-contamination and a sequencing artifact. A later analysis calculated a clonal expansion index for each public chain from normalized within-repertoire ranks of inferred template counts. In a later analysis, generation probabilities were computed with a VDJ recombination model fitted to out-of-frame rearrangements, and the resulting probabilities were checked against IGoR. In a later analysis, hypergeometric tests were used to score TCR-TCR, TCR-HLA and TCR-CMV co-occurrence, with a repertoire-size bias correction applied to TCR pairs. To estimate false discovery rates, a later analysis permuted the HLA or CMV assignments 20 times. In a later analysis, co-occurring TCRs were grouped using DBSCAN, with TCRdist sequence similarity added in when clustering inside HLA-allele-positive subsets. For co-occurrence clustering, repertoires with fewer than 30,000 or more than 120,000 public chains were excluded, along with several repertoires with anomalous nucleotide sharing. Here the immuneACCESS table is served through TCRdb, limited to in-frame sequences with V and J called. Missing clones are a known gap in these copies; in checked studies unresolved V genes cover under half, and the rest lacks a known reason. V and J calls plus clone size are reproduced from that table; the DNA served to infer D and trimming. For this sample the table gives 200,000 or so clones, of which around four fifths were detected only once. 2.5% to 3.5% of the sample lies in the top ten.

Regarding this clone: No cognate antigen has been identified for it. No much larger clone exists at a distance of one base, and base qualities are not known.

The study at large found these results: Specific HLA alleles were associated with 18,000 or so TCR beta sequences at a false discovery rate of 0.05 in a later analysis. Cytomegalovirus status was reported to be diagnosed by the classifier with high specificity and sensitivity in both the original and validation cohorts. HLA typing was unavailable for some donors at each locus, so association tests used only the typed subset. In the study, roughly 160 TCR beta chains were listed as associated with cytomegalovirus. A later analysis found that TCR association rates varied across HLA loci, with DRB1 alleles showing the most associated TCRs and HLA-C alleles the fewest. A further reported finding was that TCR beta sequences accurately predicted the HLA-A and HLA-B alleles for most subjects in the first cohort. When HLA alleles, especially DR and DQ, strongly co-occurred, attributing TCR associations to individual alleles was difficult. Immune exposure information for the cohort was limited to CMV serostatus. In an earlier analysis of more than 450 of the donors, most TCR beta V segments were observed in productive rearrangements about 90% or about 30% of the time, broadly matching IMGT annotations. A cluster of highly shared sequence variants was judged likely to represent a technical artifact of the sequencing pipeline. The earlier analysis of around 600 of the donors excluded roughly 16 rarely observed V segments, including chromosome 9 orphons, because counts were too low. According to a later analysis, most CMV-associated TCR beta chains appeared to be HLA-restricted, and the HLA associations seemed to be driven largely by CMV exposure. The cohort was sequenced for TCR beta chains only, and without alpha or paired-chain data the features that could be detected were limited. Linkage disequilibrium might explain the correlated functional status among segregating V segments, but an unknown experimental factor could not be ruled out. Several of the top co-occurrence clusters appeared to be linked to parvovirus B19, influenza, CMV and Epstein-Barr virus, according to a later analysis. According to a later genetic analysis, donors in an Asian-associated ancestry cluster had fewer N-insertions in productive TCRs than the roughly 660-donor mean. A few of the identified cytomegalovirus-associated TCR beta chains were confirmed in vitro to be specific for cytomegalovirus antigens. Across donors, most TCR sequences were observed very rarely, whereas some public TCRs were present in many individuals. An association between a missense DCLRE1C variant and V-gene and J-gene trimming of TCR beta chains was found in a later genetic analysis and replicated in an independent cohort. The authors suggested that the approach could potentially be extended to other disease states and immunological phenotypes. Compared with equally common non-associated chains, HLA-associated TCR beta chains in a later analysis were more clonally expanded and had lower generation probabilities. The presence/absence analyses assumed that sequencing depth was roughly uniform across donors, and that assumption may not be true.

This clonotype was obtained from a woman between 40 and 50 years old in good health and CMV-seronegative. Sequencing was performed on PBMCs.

The CDR3 corresponds to CASSYSTKGYEQYF. The base sequence is TGTGCCAGCAGTTACTCGACAAAGGGGTACGAGCAGTACTTC. The V and J segments used are TRBV6-5 and TRBJ2-7, with TRBD1 as a weak D call on 5 bases. From the germline V gene, CDR1 is MNHEY and CDR2 is SVGAGI. CDR3 length: 14 amino acids, cysteine to phenylalanine. The only DNA kept is the CDR3, 42 bases in frame from the first base. V is reduced by 0 bases and J by 4 bases, leaving a spacing of 10 bases between them.